This TCR beta chain was captured by sequencing in a study of regulatory T cells in long-lasting Graves disease. Across the study: Graves' patients diagnosed newly had used antithyroid drugs under 3 months. Study-wide points: Clonotypes that were public and shared totalled about 2,500 in persistent patients versus 966 in new patients.

This CDR3 has 13 amino acids. V was pared by 1 base and J by 8 bases, with 3 bases of the junction left unmatched. Germline V gene sequence: CDR1 SGHKS, CDR2 YYEKEE (reference sequence). On this clonotype: As yet, its antigen is unknown.

Time point: newly diagnosed GD, antithyroid drugs for less than 3 months. Making the TCR library involved RNA that had been extracted from PBMCs. CDR3 regions were amplified by Arm-PCR using iRepertoire HTBI primers to build TCR beta libraries. Each CDR3 protein gets one entry after TCRdb re-called the multiplex PCR reads with MiXCR. This repertoire shows about 620,000 distinct CDR3 sequences, less than 20% found once; its top ten account for around 18%. The sample was also linked to a second study, of T cells in Graves' hyperthyroidism and ophthalmopathy. That investigation notes: HTBI primers were used for first-round RT-PCR of the TCR CDR3.

The TCR comes from a woman aged 30 to 39 with Graves disease. The gene calls are TRBV5-5 and TRBJ2-1, with 7 nucleotides matching TRBD1. The sample in question was peripheral blood mononuclear cells (PBMCs), obtained at new diagnosis, from a patient treated with antithyroid drugs. This CDR3 is CASSLWDSHEQFF. CDR3 in DNA: TGTGCCAGCAGCTTGTGGGACAGCCATGAGCAGTTCTTC.